The 28 T cell receptor beta chains given below trace back to one sample, sequenced in a study of cytomegalovirus exposure and HLA in healthy donors. 13 Jbeta primers and 60 Vbeta primers were used for the PCR. TCRdb keeps only in-frame clones here, not all; method: immunoSEQ multiplex PCR. Among about 150,000 clones, around 67% were seen once, and the ten largest hold roughly 1.7%. Sequencing was performed on PBMCs. Receptors were obtained from a young woman in good health and CMV-seronegative.

This chain joins TRBV6-4 and TRBJ2-3; 7 nucleotides line up with TRBD2. The CDR3 consists of 15 residues. Germline V gene lookup returns CDR1 MRHNA and CDR2 SNTAGT. Unmatched junction bases numbered 6, after V lost 2 bases and J lost 4 bases. CDR3 residues: CASSDTLGGADTQYF. CDR3 coding DNA: TGTGCCAGCAGTGACACGCTGGGGGGGGCAGATACGCAGTATTTT.

The V call is TRBV20-1, the J call TRBJ1-4; maybe TRBD1 (5 bases). Germline CDR1 DFQATT, CDR2 SNEGSKA (reference sequence). The CDR3 extends over 11 amino acids. This CDR3 is CGGRDNEKLFF. CDR3 DNA: TGCGGCGGCAGGGATAATGAAAAACTGTTTTTT.

With respect to this clone: An end of the junction does not agree with germline; a read error may underlie this. This chain uses TRBV4-3 with TRBJ2-6, with a possible D match to TRBD1 (5 bases). The CDR3 extends over 17 amino acids. Germline loops: CDR1 LGHNA, CDR2 YSLEER. The CDR3 DNA sequence: TGCGCCAGCAGCCAAGATCAGTGGCTCTCTGGGGCCAACGGCCTGACTTTC. It is translated as CASSQDQWLSGANGLTF.

The gene calls are TRBV19 and TRBJ1-1, with 9 bases fitting TRBD1. Germline CDR1 LNHDA, CDR2 SQIVND (reference sequence). V lost 4 bases, J lost 11 bases, and 8 bases stayed unmatched. This CDR3 region has 13 residues. The CDR3, as DNA: TGTGCCAGTAGTAATACAGGGGGCTCGAGGGCTTTCTTT. This gives the protein CASSNTGGSRAFF.

This chain links TRBV13 with TRBJ2-7, with 10 bases lining up with TRBD2. Germline V CDR1 and CDR2: PRHDT, FYEKMQ (reference sequence). Trimming removed 4 bases from V and 8 bases from J; junction bases left unmatched: 11. The CDR3 is made up of 15 amino acids. CDR3 region: CASSSGGTSAVQQYF. CDR3 nucleotide sequence: TGTGCCAGCAGCTCCGGCGGGACTAGCGCCGTGCAGCAGTACTTC.

The V gene is TRBV9, the J gene TRBJ1-2; TRBD1 matches at 9 bases. The CDR3 runs to 16 residues. CDR1 and CDR2 from the germline V gene are SGDLS and YYNGEE. V was clipped by 0 bases and J by 3 bases; unmatched bases: 6. CDR3 loop: CASSVALGQGDYGYTF. CDR3 coding DNA: TGTGCCAGCAGCGTAGCTTTGGGACAGGGAGACTATGGCTACACCTTC.

The chain links TRBV10-3 to TRBJ2-3, with 12 bases aligning to TRBD2. The CDR3 has 14 amino acids. Germline V gene data show CDR1 as ENHRY and CDR2 as SYGVKD. After removal of 5 bases from V and 6 bases from J, the junction contained 3 bases not matched to a gene. The CDR3 loop is CAISPGTSGDTQYF. CDR3 bases: TGTGCCATCAGTCCCGGGACTAGCGGGGATACGCAGTATTTT.

The V gene is TRBV5-1, the J gene TRBJ1-1, with 7 bases that match TRBD1. In germline, CDR1 is SGHRS, CDR2 YFSETQ. CDR3 length: 16 residues. Trimming cost V 0 bases and J 0 bases; bases outside gene matches: 5. CDR3: CASSLAGDSLNTEAFF. The CDR3, as DNA: TGCGCCAGCAGCTTGGCCGGGGACAGTCTGAACACTGAAGCTTTCTTT.

The chain uses TRBV4-3 and TRBJ2-7; D possibly corresponds to TRBD1 (5 bases). Germline V gene sequence: CDR1 LGHNA, CDR2 YSLEER. Trimming shortened V by 0 bases and J by 13 bases, and 19 bases separated the two germline ends. The CDR3 loop spans 14 amino acids. The CDR3 DNA sequence: TGCGCCAGCAGCCAAGATTTCAGGGTGAACGAATTCTACTTC. Its protein product is CASSQDFRVNEFYF.

Only one count was recorded for this clone. This sequence joins TRBV27 and TRBJ2-1; 11 nucleotides match TRBD1. Losses at the gene ends were 0 bases for V and 9 bases for J; bases not matched to a gene: 4. This CDR3 contains 15 residues. CDR1 MNHEY and CDR2 SMNVEV come from the germline V gene (reference sequence). The CDR3 here is CASSLSRTGGGEQFF. The CDR3 DNA is TGTGCCAGCAGTTTATCCAGGACAGGGGGCGGTGAGCAGTTCTTC.

The chain couples TRBV14 to TRBJ2-1, with TRBD2 matching over 8 bases. This CDR3 has 14 amino acids. With 3 bases clipped from V and 5 bases from J, the junction kept 3 bases outside the gene matches. Germline V gene data show CDR1 as SGHDN and CDR2 as FVKESK. In nucleotides, the CDR3 is TGTGCCAGCAGCCATCAGCGGGGGAACAATGAGCAGTTCTTC. Its protein product is CASSHQRGNNEQFF.

The chain links TRBV11-2 to TRBJ2-1, with no clear D. V lost 5 bases and J 7 bases, leaving 9 bases between the germline ends. The CDR3 is 12 amino acids. Germline V gene data show CDR1 as SGHAT and CDR2 as FQNNGV. CDR3 sequence (DNA): TGTGCCAGCAGCCCGAAACAGAATGAGCAGTTCTTC. This gives the protein CASSPKQNEQFF.

The V gene is TRBV5-8, the J gene TRBJ2-3; D unclear. The V and J ends lost 0 bases and 1 base respectively, with 9 bases between them. This CDR3 is built from 15 residues. Per germline, CDR1 SGHTS and CDR2 YDEGEE. CDR3 coding DNA: TGTGCCAGCAGCTTGGGGTTTCGAGGCACAGATACGCAGTATTTT. Translating gives CASSLGFRGTDTQYF.

The V gene is TRBV7-6, the J gene TRBJ2-7; TRBD1 matches 10 bases. CDR3 size: 15 residues. The V and J ends lost 5 bases and 5 bases, in that order; junction bases with no gene match: 9. CDR1 is SGHVS and CDR2 is FNYEAQ in the germline V gene. The CDR3 sequence: CASSPGTGDSHEQYF. The CDR3 DNA reads as TGTGCCAGCAGCCCCGGGACAGGGGATTCCCACGAGCAGTACTTC.

V is TRBV19 and J is TRBJ2-7; 9 nucleotides agree with TRBD1. The CDR3 runs to 15 residues. V lost 7 bases, J lost 1 base, and 8 bases stayed unmatched. Germline CDR1 is LNHDA and CDR2 is SQIVND (reference sequence). The CDR3 loop is CASINTGTGSYEQYF. For the CDR3, the DNA is TGTGCCAGTATTAACACCGGGACAGGGTCCTACGAGCAGTACTTC.

V and J are TRBV15 and TRBJ2-5; no clear D. Germline V gives CDR1 LNHNV, CDR2 YYDKDF (reference sequence). Trimming stripped 3 bases from V and 1 base from J, with 9 bases between. The CDR3 runs to 14 residues. The CDR3: CATSRRQPQETQYF. CDR3 DNA: TGTGCCACCAGCAGGCGGCAGCCCCAAGAGACCCAGTACTTC.

The chain couples TRBV19 to TRBJ1-1; D is perhaps TRBD1 (6 bases). The CDR3 length is 14 residues. V gave up 3 bases and J gave up 1 base, with 9 bases separating them. Germline lookup yields CDR1 LNHDA and CDR2 SQIVND (reference sequence). CDR3 DNA sequence: TGTGCCAGTAGTATGAACAGGGAGAACACTGAAGCTTTCTTT. The encoded protein is CASSMNRENTEAFF.

This rearrangement joins TRBV7-9 to TRBJ2-5; TRBD2 might be the D (5 bases). Germline V gene sequence: CDR1 SEHNR, CDR2 FQNEAQ (reference sequence). This CDR3 spans 15 amino acids. The V end lost 3 bases, the J end lost 3 bases, and 14 bases lay between the germline ends. CDR3 sequence (DNA): TGTGCCAGCAGCTTGGGGAGCCGGGCGGAAGAGACCCAGTACTTC. This gives the protein CASSLGSRAEETQYF.

Regarding this clone: Other DNA sequences in this specimen translate into the identical CDR3. The rearrangement joins TRBV9 to TRBJ2-1; D gene unclear. CDR3 length: 13 residues. The germline V gene encodes CDR1 SGDLS and CDR2 YYNGEE. V lost 0 bases to trimming and J lost 4 bases, with 5 bases between them. The CDR3 DNA sequence: TGTGCCAGCAGCGTAGCGGTTTACAATGAGCAGTTCTTC. It is translated as CASSVAVYNEQFF.

This clone appeared a few times. CDR3 nucleotide sequence: TGTGCCAGCAGTGAGGCCGGGACAGGGCGTACCTATGGCTACACCTTC. It yields the protein CASSEAGTGRTYGYTF. J is TRBJ1-2 and V is TRBV6-1, with 9 bases aligning to TRBD1. The germline gives CDR1 MNHNS, CDR2 SASEGT. CDR3 length equals 16 residues. J lost 4 bases, V lost 3 bases, and 9 bases had no gene match.

This chain links TRBV4-1 with TRBJ1-6, with TRBD1 identical over 7 bases. V gave up 0 bases and J gave up 1 base; unmatched junction bases: 3. The CDR3 sequence is 17 residues long. Per the germline V gene, CDR1 is MGHRA and CDR2 is YSYEKL. CDR3 sequence: CASSQETGTSYNSPLHF. Written as DNA, the CDR3 is TGCGCCAGCAGCCAAGAGACAGGGACGTCCTATAATTCACCCCTCCACTTT.

This chain uses TRBV19 with TRBJ2-1; 13 bases map to TRBD2. J lost 0 bases, V lost 6 bases, and 11 bases had no gene match. CDR3 size: 19 residues. Germline CDR1 is LNHDA and CDR2 is SQIVND (reference sequence). This CDR3 reads CASRLRTSGGRSSYNEQFF. CDR3 DNA sequence: TGTGCCAGTAGACTCCGGACTAGCGGGGGTCGGAGCTCCTACAATGAGCAGTTCTTC.

This chain joins TRBV14 and TRBJ2-2; D perhaps matches TRBD1 (6 bases). CDR1 is SGHDN, CDR2 FVKESK, per germline. Deletions cut 1 base from V and 1 base from J, with 13 bases between. The CDR3 has 17 residues. In DNA, the CDR3 is TGTGCCAGCAGCCAAGGAGCCGGGACACTGAACACCGGGGAGCTGTTTTTT. Protein sequence: CASSQGAGTLNTGELFF.

This clone was observed once. The chain recombines TRBV9 with TRBJ2-2; 9 bases line up with TRBD2. V shed 4 bases, J shed 5 bases, and the junction held 15 bases outside the gene matches. Germline V gene data show CDR1 as SGDLS and CDR2 as YYNGEE. The CDR3 consists of 18 residues. The CDR3 DNA sequence: TGTGCCAGCAGCTCTAGCGGGGCGTCAACACTATGGACCGGGGAGCTGTTTTTT. Protein: CASSSSGASTLWTGELFF.

The genes are TRBV5-1 and TRBJ1-1; 8 bases match TRBD1. Trimming removed 0 bases from V and 0 bases from J; junction bases left unmatched: 4. The CDR3 totals 16 residues. Looked up from germline, CDR1 is SGHRS and CDR2 is YFSETQ. The CDR3: CASSLGPTGVNTEAFF. The CDR3, as DNA: TGCGCCAGCAGCTTGGGACCGACAGGGGTGAACACTGAAGCTTTCTTT.

The chain joins TRBV11-3 to TRBJ1-1; D may be TRBD1 (5 bases). The CDR3 loop spans 15 amino acids. The V and J ends lost 1 base and 0 bases respectively, with 9 bases between them. Germline V gene data show CDR1 as SGHNT and CDR2 as YENEEA. The CDR3 coding sequence is TGTGCCAGCAGCTTAGGGACACTTCTGAACACTGAAGCTTTCTTT. Encoded protein: CASSLGTLLNTEAFF.

This rearrangement joins TRBV7-9 to TRBJ2-7; tentative D call: TRBD1 (7 bases). Germline values: CDR1 SEHNR, CDR2 FQNEAQ (reference sequence). The V and J ends lost 7 bases and 3 bases respectively, with 16 bases between them. This CDR3 has 14 residues. In DNA form, the CDR3 reads TGTGCCAGCAATCAGGGGGAGGCGAACTACGAGCAGTACGTC. Its protein is CASNQGEANYEQYV.

The gene calls are TRBV5-6 and TRBJ2-7; TRBD2 matches at 11 bases. Germline CDR1 is SGHDT and CDR2 is YYEEEE. J lost 4 bases, V lost 0 bases, and 6 bases had no gene match. CDR3 length: 16 amino acids. The CDR3 DNA follows: TGTGCCAGCAGCTTGGGACTAGCGGGGAAACCTTACGAGCAGTACTTC. Encoded protein: CASSLGLAGKPYEQYF.